This TCR beta chain was recovered during a study of beta chain features in type 1 diabetes. The investigators reverse transcribed all of the isolated RNA, so they sequenced expressed TCRB transcripts. Clones were read by immunoSEQ multiplex PCR, and TCRdb kept only the in-frame ones, dropping some. The data contain fewer than 650,000 clones, about 14% of them singletons. Study-level results: For patients, the naive, central memory and Treg TCRB repertoires appeared more alike than for healthy donors.

The germline gives CDR1 SEHNR, CDR2 FQNEAQ (reference sequence). The CDR3 loop spans 15 amino acids. Trimming stripped 5 bases from V and 1 base from J, with 14 bases between. In the case of this clone: The target antigen is unknown.

This chain connects TRBV7-9 to TRBJ1-1; D gene unclear. This TCR derives from a man younger than 35 in good health. Sequenced sample: naive CD4+ T cells from blood. The CDR3 loop reads CASSPVWLKNTEAFF. The CDR3 DNA reads as TGTGCCAGCAGCCCTGTTTGGTTGAAGAACACTGAAGCTTTCTTT.